This T cell receptor beta chain originates from a study of siplizumab effects on memory and regulatory T cells. Deletions cut 5 bases from V and 3 bases from J, with 12 bases between. CDR1 and CDR2 from the germline V gene are LNHDA and SQIVND (reference sequence). The CDR3 runs to 14 residues. Each sample yielded approximately 92,000 assayed TCR templates. The table came from immunoSEQ multiplex PCR; TCRdb's copy has only in-frame clones and leaves some out. Found here are over 95,000 clones, 80% to 95% of them singletons; the top ten hold over 0.15%. Whole-study findings and limits: The authors could not assign a naive or memory phenotype to roughly 80-95% of proliferating CD4+ or CD8+ clones.

To note about this clone: Its antigen is as yet unknown.

This chain uses TRBV19 with TRBJ2-3; D may be TRBD1 or TRBD2 (5 bases each). This receptor was taken from a human donor in good health. Specimen: non-Treg CD4+ T cells sorted from blood. This CDR3 reads CASSYWGFTDTQYF. The CDR3 DNA reads as TGTGCCAGTAGTTATTGGGGGTTTACAGATACGCAGTATTTT.